These 23 T cell receptor beta chains originate from one sample sequenced in a study of T cells in placental villitis. The libraries were made with immunoSEQ v4. Clones were sequenced by immunoSEQ multiplex PCR, and TCRdb holds only the in-frame ones, with some missing. The sample holds about 2,400 clones; 82% are singletons and the top ten take around half. Sample: placental tissue containing maternal and fetal cells. Source of these receptors: a human patient with infectious villitis; the placental T cells may come from both mother and fetus.

J is TRBJ2-2 and V is TRBV30, with D perhaps given as TRBD1 or TRBD2 (6 bases each). Between the trimmed V and J ends, which lost 3 bases and 7 bases, there was a span of 12 bases. The CDR3 length is 13 residues. Per the germline V gene, CDR1 is GTSNPN and CDR2 is SVGIG (reference sequence). The DNA for the CDR3 is TGTGCCTGGAGCCGGGGGACACTCGGGGAGCTGTTTTTT. It encodes CAWSRGTLGELFF.

The J gene is TRBJ2-7, the V gene TRBV4-2; D ambiguous. Per the germline V gene, CDR1 is LGHNA and CDR2 is YNFKEQ. Trimming took off 3 bases at V and 4 bases at J, with 10 bases between the two ends. The CDR3 covers 13 residues. CDR3 bases: TGTGCCAGCAGCCACCCCCCTCATTACGAGCAGTACTTC. Translated: CASSHPPHYEQYF.

The V call is TRBV4-2, the J call TRBJ2-2; the match to TRBD2 covers 10 bases. Germline V gives CDR1 LGHNA, CDR2 YNFKEQ. The CDR3 is 15 residues long. The V and J ends lost 2 bases and 3 bases, in that order; junction bases with no gene match: 0. The CDR3 region is CASSQLAGDTGELFF. CDR3 sequence (DNA): TGTGCCAGCAGCCAACTAGCGGGAGACACCGGGGAGCTGTTTTTT.

V gene TRBV19 combines with J gene TRBJ1-5; D is ambiguous. The CDR3 contains 16 residues. V lost 10 bases, J lost 0 bases, and 19 bases lay in between. Per germline, CDR1 LNHDA and CDR2 SQIVND (reference sequence). CDR3 DNA sequence: TGTGCCATCCCTTGCAGGACTCCGTATAGCAATCAGCCCCAGCATTTT. Its translation is CAIPCRTPYSNQPQHF.

The V gene is TRBV6-4, the J gene TRBJ2-3, with D tentatively TRBD1 or TRBD2 (5 bases each). Between the trimmed V and J ends, which lost 0 bases and 2 bases, there was a span of 9 bases. In germline, CDR1 is MRHNA, CDR2 SNTAGT. The length of the CDR3 is 15 residues. The CDR3 reads CASSDSRGATDTQYF. CDR3 DNA: TGTGCCAGCAGTGACTCGAGAGGGGCCACAGATACGCAGTATTTT.

The chain links TRBV19 to TRBJ1-3, with D possibly TRBD1 on 5 matching bases. The CDR3 runs 15 residues. V shed 7 bases and J shed 0 bases, with 13 bases lying between them. Germline V gives CDR1 LNHDA, CDR2 SQIVND (reference sequence). The CDR3 sequence: CASTLDSSSGNTIYF. The CDR3 DNA reads TGTGCCAGTACCCTCGACAGTAGCTCTGGAAACACCATATATTTT.

V and J are TRBV19 and TRBJ2-7; 7 nucleotides match TRBD1. V shed 1 base and J 0 bases; nucleotides not matched to a gene: 0. The CDR3 contains 14 residues. Looked up from germline, CDR1 is LNHDA and CDR2 is SQIVND (reference sequence). The CDR3 bases are TGTGCCAGTAGTATAGGGGACAGCTCCTACGAGCAGTACTTC. It encodes CASSIGDSSYEQYF.

This rearrangement joins TRBV12-3 or TRBV12-4 to TRBJ1-2; D is unresolved. CDR3 length equals 12 residues. V shed 2 bases and J shed 2 bases, with 3 bases lying between them. In DNA, the CDR3 is TGTGCCAGCAGTTTACAAAACTATGGCTACACCTTC. Its protein is CASSLQNYGYTF.

This clone was seen a single time. The rearrangement joins TRBV6-4 to TRBJ1-2, with 11 positions matching TRBD1. Looked up from germline, CDR1 is MRHNA and CDR2 is SNTAGT. The CDR3 spans 17 residues. J was trimmed by 3 bases and V by 3 bases; bases with no gene match: 9. The CDR3 protein is CASSEAFGTGGDYGYTF. In DNA, the CDR3 is TGTGCCAGCAGTGAAGCGTTCGGGACAGGGGGTGACTATGGCTACACCTTC.

The chain links TRBV19 to TRBJ1-2, with a possible D match to TRBD1 (5 bases). CDR1 and CDR2 (germline): LNHDA, SQIVND (reference sequence). The CDR3 is made up of 13 amino acids. With 4 bases removed from V and 0 bases from J, the gap between germline ends came to 6 bases. The CDR3 is CASSKTANYGYTF. The DNA of the CDR3 is TGTGCCAGTAGTAAGACAGCTAACTATGGCTACACCTTC.

This clone ranks as medium-sized. The gene calls are TRBV14 and TRBJ2-7; D is ambiguous. V lost 0 bases and J 6 bases, leaving 6 bases between the germline ends. Germline CDR1 and CDR2: SGHDN and FVKESK. CDR3 length equals 12 residues. CDR3 DNA: TGTGCCAGCAGCCAAGATCGCGTCGAGCAGTACTTC. As protein: CASSQDRVEQYF.

The chain links TRBV4-1 to TRBJ2-7, with 7 bases lining up with TRBD1. The CDR3 covers 14 residues. Germline V gene data show CDR1 as MGHRA and CDR2 as YSYEKL. Unmatched junction bases numbered 4, after V lost 4 bases and J lost 1 base. The CDR3 protein is CASSRPGQSYEQYF. The CDR3 coding sequence is TGCGCCAGCAGCCGCCCGGGACAGTCCTACGAGCAGTACTTC.

This chain joins TRBV2 and TRBJ1-1; unclear D gene. The CDR3 is made up of 13 amino acids. Trimming left V 4 bases short and J 2 bases short, with 8 bases between. Germline CDR1 is SNHLY and CDR2 is FYNNEI. As DNA, the CDR3 is TGTGCCAGCAGTGTTCTGGGTAACACTGAAGCTTTCTTT. Its protein product is CASSVLGNTEAFF.

On this clone itself: One junction end does not reproduce the germline sequence, and a read error may be involved. The chain employs TRBV7-9 and TRBJ2-3; 11 bases match TRBD2. Germline-derived CDR1 and CDR2 are SEHNR and FQNEAQ (reference sequence). This CDR3 comprises 15 residues. CDR3 DNA: TGTGCCAGCAGCCTAGCGGGGGGTAGCACAGATACGCAGTATTTT. This sequence encodes CASSLAGGSTDTQYF. Full variable domain (outside the CDR3, taken from reference TRBV7-9 and TRBJ2-3): DTGVSQNPRHKITKRGQNVTFRCDPISEHNRLYWYRQTLGQGPEFLTYFQNEAQLEKSRLLSDRFSAERPKGSFSTLEIQRTEQGDSAMYLCASSLAGGSTDTQYFGPGTRLTVL.

With regard to this clone: A read error may produce the germline difference seen at one junction end. V and J are TRBV6-1 and TRBJ1-1, with D unresolved. Looked up from germline, CDR1 is MNHNS and CDR2 is SASEGT. The CDR3 is made up of 16 amino acids. CDR3 coding DNA: TGTGCCAGCAGTGAAGGGGCAGGTGTTTTGAACGCTGAAGCTTTCTTT. As protein: CASSEGAGVLNAEAFF.

V is TRBV6-5 and J is TRBJ2-2, with 16 bases matching TRBD2. There are 15 residues in the CDR3. The junction had 0 bases not matched to a gene; V was cut back by 6 bases and J by 5 bases. CDR1 is MNHEY and CDR2 is SVGAGI in the germline V gene. The CDR3, as DNA: TGTGCCAGCAGGGGACTAGCGGGGGGGACCGGGGAGCTGTTTTTT. Translating gives CASRGLAGGTGELFF.

The count of this clone is one. At one end, the junction sequence differs from germline, possibly due to a read error. The chain joins TRBV7-9 to TRBJ1-2, with D possibly TRBD1 on 5 matching bases. This CDR3 is built from 13 residues. Germline V gives CDR1 SEHNR, CDR2 FQNEAQ (reference sequence). This CDR3 reads CANSPGPYLGYTF. In DNA, the CDR3 is TGTGCCAACAGCCCGGGACCTTATTTAGGCTACACCTTC. Using reference TRBV7-9 and TRBJ1-2 for the parts outside the CDR3, the full variable domain is DTGVSQNPRHKITKRGQNVTFRCDPISEHNRLYWYRQTLGQGPEFLTYFQNEAQLEKSRLLSDRFSAERPKGSFSTLEIQRTEQGDSAMYLCANSPGPYLGYTFGSGTRLTVV.

The chain uses TRBV19 and TRBJ2-5; TRBD2 aligns across 8 bases. From germline, CDR1 is LNHDA and CDR2 SQIVND (reference sequence). J was trimmed by 7 bases and V by 1 base; bases with no gene match: 11. The CDR3 contains 16 residues. Here the CDR3 reads CASSIAASGGTVTQYF. Here the CDR3 DNA reads TGTGCCAGTAGTATAGCAGCGAGCGGGGGTACTGTGACCCAGTACTTC.

The V and J genes are TRBV29-1 and TRBJ1-1, with D maybe TRBD1 (5 bases). V shed 3 bases and J shed 11 bases, with 16 bases lying between them. The germline CDR1 and CDR2 sequences are SQVTM and ANQGSEA. The CDR3 spans 12 residues. CDR3 sequence reads: CSVDRASEQAFF. The CDR3 DNA follows: TGCAGCGTTGACAGGGCGTCGGAACAGGCTTTCTTT.

The chain joins TRBV6-1 to TRBJ1-6; D gene unclear. Trimming cost V 0 bases and J 7 bases, with 10 bases left between them. The CDR3 has 15 residues. The germline gives CDR1 MNHNS, CDR2 SASEGT. CDR3 in amino acids: CASSEAPEGNSPLHF. The CDR3 bases are TGTGCCAGCAGTGAAGCGCCGGAAGGGAATTCACCCCTCCACTTT.

The chain links TRBV9 to TRBJ2-2; 7 positions agree with TRBD2. Looked up from germline, CDR1 is SGDLS and CDR2 is YYNGEE. The CDR3 consists of 16 residues. Germline trimming cut 4 bases from V and 2 bases from J; bases unmatched to any gene: 8. The CDR3 DNA sequence: TGTGCCAGCAGCCCCAGCGGGGCGCTAAACACCGGGGAGCTGTTTTTT. Encoded protein: CASSPSGALNTGELFF.

This chain connects TRBV12-3 or TRBV12-4 to TRBJ1-2; possibly TRBD1 for D (5 bases). Trimming removed 6 bases at V and 2 bases at J, with 7 bases between. The CDR3 loop spans 12 amino acids. Here the CDR3 DNA reads TGTGCCAGCAGCCGGGACAACTATGGCTACACCTTC. Amino acids: CASSRDNYGYTF.

This chain connects TRBV18 to TRBJ2-2, with TRBD2 matching 8 bases. After removal of 0 bases from V and 3 bases from J, the junction contained 0 bases not matched to a gene. The CDR3 length is 15 residues. CDR1 KGHSH and CDR2 LQKENI come from the germline V gene. The CDR3, as DNA: TGTGCCAGCTCACCACCTAGCGGGGACACCGGGGAGCTGTTTTTT. This translates into CASSPPSGDTGELFF.